Listed below are T cell receptor beta chains from one sample, sequenced in a study of T cells in Graves' hyperthyroidism and ophthalmopathy. TCRdb re-called the multiplex PCR reads with MiXCR, one entry per CDR3 protein. The sample contains 250,000 or so distinct CDR3 sequences, roughly 15% of which appear only once. The sample comprised blood. The receptors derive from a woman in her forties or fifties with Graves' hyperthyroidism that later progressed to Graves' ophthalmopathy. CDR3s include the opening cysteine and the closing phenylalanine or tryptophan. The order of the fields is D gene, clone size, J gene, V gene, CDR3 protein, CDR3 DNA. The D gene is left open where the match is weak. Rows give clone size only sometimes, using once, few, many, or a class for an expanded clone.

.,few,TRBJ1-5,TRBV6-1,CASSADEQPQHF,TGTGCCAGCAGCGCCGACGAGCAGCCCCAGCATTTT
.,many,TRBJ2-3,TRBV12-3/TRBV12-4,CASSFPGAVRDTQYF,TGTGCCAGCAGTTTCCCGGGGGCAGTTCGAGATACGCAGTATTTT
TRBD2,.,TRBJ2-7,TRBV6-1,CASSEGLAGVKEQYF,TGTGCCAGCAGTGAGGGACTAGCGGGAGTTAAAGAGCAGTACTTC
TRBD1,.,TRBJ1-4,TRBV28,CASRDWDSPATNEKLFF,TGTGCCAGCAGAGACTGGGACAGCCCAGCAACTAATGAAAAACTGTTTTTT
.,many,TRBJ2-7,TRBV12-3/TRBV12-4,CASSHPGLSYEQYF,TGTGCCAGCTCCCACCCAGGCCTCTCCTACGAGCAGTACTTC
TRBD1,.,TRBJ1-1,TRBV4-1,CASSQPDREAFF,TGCGCCAGCAGCCAACCGGACAGGGAAGCTTTCTTT
TRBD2,many,TRBJ2-3,TRBV20-1,CSAGSGDSTDTQYF,TGCAGTGCTGGTAGCGGGGATAGCACAGATACGCAGTATTTT
.,few,TRBJ1-2,TRBV5-6,CASSFRTASYGYTF,TGTGCCAGCAGCTTCCGGACGGCCTCCTATGGCTACACCTTC
.,.,TRBJ2-1,TRBV5-1,CASSLTGESSYNEQFF,TGCGCCAGCAGCTTGACGGGCGAGAGCTCCTACAATGAGCAGTTCTTC
TRBD1,many,TRBJ2-5,TRBV5-1,CASGTGAQETQYF,TGCGCCAGCGGGACAGGGGCGCAAGAGACCCAGTACTTC
TRBD2,few,TRBJ2-3,TRBV19,CASSLVAGGYTDTQYF,TGTGCCAGTAGTCTTGTAGCGGGGGGATACACAGATACGCAGTATTTT
TRBD2,.,TRBJ2-5,TRBV6-5,CASSYNGLAGVETQYF,TGTGCCAGCAGTTACAATGGGCTAGCGGGAGTGGAGACCCAGTACTTC
TRBD2,many,TRBJ2-7,TRBV20-1,CSALALASGSYEQYF,TGCAGTGCACTCGCACTCGCTAGCGGCTCCTACGAGCAGTACTTC
.,many,TRBJ2-5,TRBV10-3,CAISEPATQGETQYF,TGTGCCATCAGTGAGCCAGCCACCCAAGGGGAGACCCAGTACTTC
.,many,TRBJ1-1,TRBV19,CASSTTAVLSTEAFF,TGTGCCAGTAGTACGACAGCGGTGTTGAGCACTGAAGCTTTCTTT
.,many,TRBJ2-3,TRBV28,CASRSRGGTDTQYF,TGTGCCAGCAGGTCCCGTGGGGGAACAGATACGCAGTATTTT
TRBD2,many,TRBJ2-3,TRBV20-1,CSARPGTSYVADTQYF,TGCAGTGCTAGACCCGGGACTAGCTATGTCGCAGATACGCAGTATTTT
.,many,TRBJ2-5,TRBV2,CASHRGSRETQYF,TGTGCCAGCCACCGGGGTTCTCGAGAGACCCAGTACTTC
.,few,TRBJ1-2,TRBV5-5,CASSARGGGLYGYTF,TGTGCCAGCAGCGCCAGGGGAGGGGGACTCTATGGCTACACCTTC
.,many,TRBJ1-2,TRBV27,CATISGGNGYTF,TGTGCCACTATATCCGGGGGCAATGGCTACACCTTC
TRBD1,few,TRBJ1-5,TRBV4-1,CASSHPGQGSGQPQHF,TGCGCCAGCAGCCACCCCGGACAGGGTAGTGGTCAGCCCCAGCATTTT
.,few,TRBJ1-4,TRBV4-2,CASSYDPGGQANEKLFF,TGTGCCAGCAGCTATGACCCGGGGGGTCAGGCTAATGAAAAACTGTTTTTT
TRBD2,.,TRBJ2-1,TRBV27,CASTEAGGRDNEQFF,TGTGCCAGCACAGAAGCGGGAGGTAGAGACAATGAGCAGTTCTTC
.,many,TRBJ2-5,TRBV18,CASSPPTQETQYF,TGTGCCAGCTCACCACCTACCCAAGAGACCCAGTACTTC
.,many,TRBJ2-5,TRBV18,CASSPTGQLQETQYF,TGTGCCAGCTCACCCACCGGGCAGCTACAAGAGACCCAGTACTTC
.,few,TRBJ2-7,TRBV9,CASSETGLSYEQYF,TGTGCCAGCAGCGAGACAGGACTCTCCTACGAGCAGTACTTC
.,many,TRBJ1-1,TRBV11-2,CASSQTHRDNTEAFF,TGTGCCAGCAGTCAAACCCACAGGGACAACACTGAAGCTTTCTTT
TRBD2,many,TRBJ2-3,TRBV6-1,CASSTRTSGRSINTQYF,TGTGCCAGCAGTACCCGGACTAGCGGGAGGTCGATAAATACGCAGTATTTT
TRBD1,many,TRBJ1-6,TRBV2,CASNRGVSYNSPLHF,TGTGCCAGCAACAGGGGAGTATCCTATAATTCACCCCTCCACTTT
.,many,TRBJ1-1,TRBV3-1,CASSQEGGRGAFF,TGTGCCAGCAGCCAAGAAGGGGGGCGAGGGGCTTTCTTT
.,many,TRBJ1-1,TRBV29-1,CSVAGHLNTEAFF,TGCAGCGTCGCCGGACACCTGAACACTGAAGCTTTCTTT
.,few,TRBJ1-5,TRBV5-6,CASSLAGVRDPNQPQHF,TGTGCCAGCAGCTTGGCAGGGGTCAGGGACCCCAATCAGCCCCAGCATTTT
.,few,TRBJ1-1,TRBV9,CASSVVGDMNTEAFF,TGTGCCAGCAGCGTAGTGGGGGACATGAACACTGAAGCTTTCTTT
.,few,TRBJ2-5,TRBV9,CASRNPGEETQYF,TGTGCCAGCAGAAACCCCGGAGAAGAGACCCAGTACTTC
TRBD1,.,TRBJ1-5,TRBV19,CASTLGYRQGGQPQHF,TGTGCCAGTACCCTCGGATACCGACAGGGTGGGCAGCCCCAGCATTTT
.,many,TRBJ1-1,TRBV28,CASSLIQGTEAFF,TGTGCCAGCAGTTTAATTCAGGGGACTGAAGCTTTCTTT
.,many,TRBJ2-1,TRBV20-1,CSASGTDSYNEQFF,TGCAGTGCTAGCGGAACAGACTCCTACAATGAGCAGTTCTTC